This note documents a single T cell receptor (beta chain) sequence. These data originate in a study of preoperative IRX-2 immunotherapy in early breast cancer. Stated treatment: preoperative locoregional IRX-2 cytokine immunotherapy. Germline CDR1 reads SGHDN; CDR2 reads FVKESK. J lost 3 bases, V lost 1 base, and 1 base had no gene match. This CDR3 contains 14 residues. The protocol was immunoSEQ multiplex PCR, while the TCRdb copy is restricted to in-frame clones and leaves out a portion. This table holds more than 35,000 clones, 70% to 85% found once. The receptor was isolated from a human donor with breast cancer. The chain uses TRBV14 and TRBJ2-7; 9 bases fit TRBD1. The sample in question was tumor tissue, obtained after IRX-2 immunotherapy. CDR3 sequence: CASSQVGQGYEQYF. CDR3 DNA: TGTGCCAGCAGCCAAGTGGGACAGGGCTACGAGCAGTACTTC.